The 6 T cell receptor beta chains below come from one sample, sequenced in a study of blood T cell repertoires in COVID-19 (dated by TCRdb to 2020 to 2021). The method was the immunoSEQ multiplex PCR assay. The immuneACCESS repertoire file appears here via TCRdb, limited to in-frame rearrangements. These files lack a portion of the clones; in checked studies, under half of the deficit traces to unresolved V genes, and the cause of the others is not known. The sample has under 500,000 clones on record, 70% to 90% of them singletons. Roughly 2% of the sample lies in the top ten. Sequenced material: PBMCs or T cells enriched from blood (not recorded which). These receptors originate from a woman aged 18-35 years with acute COVID-19.

This chain links TRBV13 with TRBJ2-3, with 7 bases that match TRBD1. The CDR3 totals 14 residues. Unmatched junction bases numbered 3, after V lost 1 base and J lost 5 bases. CDR1 PRHDT and CDR2 FYEKMQ come from the germline V gene (reference sequence). In nucleotides, the CDR3 is TGTGCCAGCAGCTTAGTCCAGGGGGTAGATACGCAGTATTTT. Translation gives CASSLVQGVDTQYF. The whole variable domain, filled in from reference TRBV13 and TRBJ2-3, reads AAGVIQSPRHLIKEKRETATLKCYPIPRHDTVYWYQQGPGQDPQFLISFYEKMQSDKGSIPDRFSAQQFSDYHSELNMSSLELGDSALYFCASSLVQGVDTQYFGPGTRLTVL.

The V gene is TRBV6-5, the J gene TRBJ2-2; 7 nucleotides align to TRBD1. V lost 6 bases to trimming and J lost 5 bases; unmatched junction nucleotides: 3. Germline CDR1 and CDR2: MNHEY and SVGAGI. The CDR3 runs 13 residues. The CDR3 DNA follows: TGTGCCAGCAGACCGACAGGGACCGGGGAGCTGTTTTTT. Encoded protein: CASRPTGTGELFF.

The rearrangement links TRBV10-3 to TRBJ2-7, with 8 bases matching TRBD2. From germline, CDR1 is ENHRY and CDR2 SYGVKD. V lost 10 bases to trimming and J lost 0 bases; unmatched junction nucleotides: 5. The CDR3 is 13 residues long. The CDR3 DNA reads as TGTGCCACCGCGGGGGGCGGCTCCTACGAGCAGTACTTC. Protein: CATAGGGSYEQYF.

This sequence joins TRBV11-3 and TRBJ2-1, with 11 bases aligning to TRBD2. Germline V gives CDR1 SGHNT, CDR2 YENEEA. The CDR3 is made up of 14 amino acids. The V and J ends lost 5 bases and 7 bases, in that order; junction bases with no gene match: 4. The CDR3 reads CASSLAGGVNEQFF. DNA for the CDR3: TGTGCCAGCAGCCTAGCGGGGGGCGTGAATGAGCAGTTCTTC. Drawing the rest from reference TRBV11-3 and TRBJ2-1, the complete variable domain is EAGVVQSPRYKIIEKKQPVAFWCNPISGHNTLYWYLQNLGQGPELLIRYENEEAVDDSQLPKDRFSAERLKGVDSTLKIQPAELGDSAVYLCASSLAGGVNEQFFGPGTRLTVL.

The rearrangement links TRBV4-1 to TRBJ2-1; 10 bases agree with TRBD2. With V trimmed by 2 bases and J by 3 bases, 13 bases remained unmatched. From germline, CDR1 is MGHRA and CDR2 YSYEKL. This CDR3 comprises 19 residues. The CDR3 loop reads CASSQSRPSGRVLYNEQFF. The CDR3 nucleotides read TGCGCCAGCAGCCAAAGTAGGCCTAGCGGGAGAGTCCTCTACAATGAGCAGTTCTTC.

The chain recombines TRBV7-2 with TRBJ2-1; 9 bases are a match to TRBD2. Trimming took 3 bases from V and 7 from J; bases not matched to a gene: 13. CDR1 and CDR2 from the germline V gene are SGHTA and FQGNSA. The CDR3 contains 17 residues. CDR3 nucleotides: TGTGCCAGCAGCTTGGGTTCCCTAGCGGGAAGAGAAAATGAGCAGTTCTTC. Amino acids: CASSLGSLAGRENEQFF.